These 10 T cell receptor beta chains originate from one sample sequenced in a study of T cells of healthy individuals. TCRdb reanalysed the 5' RACE reads using MiXCR and keeps one entry per CDR3 protein. This sample yields about 96,000 distinct CDR3 sequences, of which 15% to 20% are seen a single time; about 6% belongs to the top ten. The receptors derive from a human donor in good health.

With respect to this clonotype: Mismatch with germline at one junction end may stem from a read error. The V call is TRBV4-3, the J call TRBJ1-1; D is undetermined. This CDR3 contains 14 residues. CDR1 LGHNA and CDR2 YSLEER come from the germline V gene. The chain's CDR3 is CASSQSGMNTEAYF. The CDR3, as DNA: TGCGCCAGCAGCCAGTCGGGCATGAACACTGAAGCTTACTTT.

The sample holds a few counts of this clonotype. The chain couples TRBV7-2 to TRBJ1-1, with TRBD1 matching over 9 bases. This CDR3 contains 12 residues. Trimming cost V 6 bases and J 4 bases; bases outside gene matches: 0. From germline, CDR1 is SGHTA and CDR2 FQGNSA. CDR3 loop: CASRTGGTEAFF. The CDR3, as DNA: TGTGCCAGCAGGACAGGGGGCACTGAAGCTTTCTTT.

This clonotype was seen at least ten times. The gene calls are TRBV27 and TRBJ1-2; no reliable D call. From germline, CDR1 is MNHEY and CDR2 SMNVEV (reference sequence). V was clipped by 0 bases and J by 0 bases, with 5 bases between them. The CDR3 extends over 14 amino acids. The CDR3 nucleotides are TGTGCCAGCAGTTTATCGCGGACTAACTATGGCTACACCTTC. Translated, it gives CASSLSRTNYGYTF.

In its sample, this clonotype was seen many times. The chain carries TRBV27 and TRBJ2-4, with D perhaps assigned TRBD1 or TRBD2 (5 bases each). The ends were cut back, 2 bases at V and 1 base at J, with 9 bases in the middle. Germline loops: CDR1 MNHEY, CDR2 SMNVEV (reference sequence). The CDR3 loop spans 15 amino acids. The CDR3 nucleotides read TGTGCCAGCAGTTTAATGGGGGTGGCCAAAAACATTCAGTACTTC. Its translation is CASSLMGVAKNIQYF.

This clonotype was recorded a few times. J is TRBJ2-1 and V is TRBV6-5; 8 bases map to TRBD1. Germline V gene lookup returns CDR1 MNHEY and CDR2 SVGAGI. The CDR3 is made up of 15 amino acids. Trimming at V came to 4 bases and at J to 4 bases, leaving 6 bases not matched to a gene. The DNA of the CDR3 is TGTGCCAGCAGTTCTAGACAGGGGCCATACAATGAGCAGTTCTTC. Translated, it gives CASSSRQGPYNEQFF.

This clonotype has a count of ten or more. This chain joins TRBV2 and TRBJ2-3; 11 nucleotides align to TRBD2. CDR1 is SNHLY, CDR2 FYNNEI, per germline. The ends lost 6 bases at V and 3 bases at J; junction bases unmatched: 8. The CDR3 is 16 residues long. The DNA of the CDR3 is TGTGCCAGCAGACCGGGACTAGCGGCGGGGACAGATACGCAGTATTTT. Protein: CASRPGLAAGTDTQYF.

The chain joins TRBV11-2 to TRBJ2-4; D gene unclear. The germline V gene encodes CDR1 SGHAT and CDR2 FQNNGV. V was trimmed by 0 bases and J by 8 bases, leaving 11 bases between them. This CDR3 is built from 14 residues. The CDR3 spells CASSLDEVGDIQYF. Written as DNA, the CDR3 is TGTGCCAGCAGCTTAGACGAGGTTGGCGACATTCAGTACTTC.

The chain is built from TRBV20-1 and TRBJ2-1, with TRBD2 matching over 13 bases. V was pared by 3 bases and J by 2 bases, with 1 base of the junction left unmatched. The germline gives CDR1 DFQATT, CDR2 SNEGSKA (reference sequence). CDR3 length equals 15 residues. CDR3 amino acids: CSASTSGGAYNEQFF. CDR3 nucleotides: TGCAGTGCTAGCACTAGCGGGGGGGCCTACAATGAGCAGTTCTTC.

This clonotype was seen at least ten times. V and J are TRBV28 and TRBJ2-1; 8 nucleotides match TRBD2. The CDR3 runs 16 residues. CDR1 and CDR2 from the germline V gene are MDHEN and SYDVKM. V was pared by 6 bases and J by 2 bases, with 9 bases of the junction left unmatched. CDR3: CASSQRTSPAYNEQFF. In nucleotides, the CDR3 is TGTGCCAGCAGCCAAAGGACTAGCCCGGCCTACAATGAGCAGTTCTTC. Combining the CDR3 with reference TRBV28 and TRBJ2-1 gives the whole variable domain DVKVTQSSRYLVKRTGEKVFLECVQDMDHENMFWYRQDPGLGLRLIYFSYDVKMKEKGDIPEGYSVSREKKERFSLILESASTNQTSMYLCASSQRTSPAYNEQFFGPGTRLTVL.

This chain uses TRBV20-1 with TRBJ2-3; D is possibly TRBD2 (5 bases). CDR3 size: 16 residues. Germline loops: CDR1 DFQATT, CDR2 SNEGSKA (reference sequence). Trimming left V 2 bases short and J 4 bases short, with 19 bases between. This CDR3 is CSARSVEGAAADTQYF. The CDR3 bases are TGCAGTGCTAGATCCGTCGAGGGAGCCGCGGCAGATACGCAGTATTTT.